What follows are 25 T cell receptor beta chains derived from one specimen sequenced in a study of blood T cell repertoires in COVID-19. Assay: immunoSEQ multiplex PCR; the TCRdb copy retains only in-frame clones and omits some. The sample lists 350,000 to 400,000 clones; 70% to 90% were seen once. Input material: PBMCs or T cells enriched from blood (not recorded which). Every receptor here comes from a woman younger than 35 who had recovered from COVID-19.

The chain combines TRBV7-9 with TRBJ1-1; D uncertain. There are 13 residues in the CDR3. Trimming took 4 bases from V and 4 from J, leaving 10 bases between them. Per the germline V gene, CDR1 is SEHNR and CDR2 is FQNEAQ (reference sequence). The CDR3, as DNA: TGTGCCAGCAGCTCCCCAGGATCCACTGAAGCTTTCTTT. This translates into CASSSPGSTEAFF.

This clone was counted between two and nine times. This chain connects TRBV20-1 to TRBJ2-3, with a weak D call TRBD1 (5 bases). Trimming removed 3 bases from V and 1 base from J, with 17 bases in between. Germline V gives CDR1 DFQATT, CDR2 SNEGSKA (reference sequence). This CDR3 spans 16 amino acids. CDR3 nucleotide sequence: TGCAGTGCTAGTCTGGGGCCCCTTGAGGGCACAGATACGCAGTATTTT. Residues: CSASLGPLEGTDTQYF.

V gene TRBV21-1 combines with J gene TRBJ1-6; TRBD1, the table's D call, was not compared with the DNA. TRBV21-1 is marked as a pseudogene. The CDR3 is 14 residues long. The CDR3 is CASSKEAGFPPLHF. The CDR3 nucleotides read TGTGCCAGCAGCAAAGAGGCAGGTTTTCCACCCCTCCACTTT.

The chain recombines TRBV5-6 with TRBJ2-7; a possible D gene is TRBD1 (6 bases). The CDR3 has 14 residues. The germline CDR1 and CDR2 sequences are SGHDT and YYEEEE. V was shortened by 4 bases and J by 2 bases, with 13 bases between the two germline ends. This chain's CDR3 is CASSIGQLAYEQYF. CDR3 DNA: TGTGCCAGCAGCATAGGACAGTTAGCCTACGAGCAGTACTTC. Filled out from reference TRBV5-6 and TRBJ2-7, the complete variable domain reads DAGVTQSPTHLIKTRGQQVTLRCSPKSGHDTVSWYQQALGQGPQFIFQYYEEEERQRGNFPDRFSGHQFPNYSSELNVNALLLGDSALYLCASSIGQLAYEQYFGPGTRLTVT.

This chain uses TRBV9 with TRBJ1-2; D unresolved. Germline-derived CDR1 and CDR2 are SGDLS and YYNGEE. V was shortened by 0 bases and J by 0 bases, with 9 bases between the two germline ends. The CDR3 consists of 15 residues. CDR3 in DNA: TGTGCCAGCAGCGTAGAATCGTCGGCTAACTATGGCTACACCTTC. This codes for CASSVESSANYGYTF.

The J gene is TRBJ1-1, the V gene TRBV7-2; D ambiguous. CDR3 length: 14 residues. Trimming took 1 base from V and 3 from J, leaving 9 bases between them. Germline V lookup: CDR1 SGHTA, CDR2 FQGNSA. CDR3 amino acids: CASSLGRVHTEAFF. The CDR3 nucleotides read TGTGCCAGCAGCTTAGGACGGGTTCACACTGAAGCTTTCTTT.

The rearrangement joins TRBV30 to TRBJ2-3, with a possible D match to TRBD1 (5 bases). Germline CDR1 and CDR2: GTSNPN and SVGIG (reference sequence). With 2 bases removed from V and 0 bases from J, the gap between germline ends came to 6 bases. This CDR3 is built from 13 residues. CDR3 loop: CAWSPGSTDTQYF. CDR3 coding DNA: TGTGCCTGGAGTCCAGGGAGCACAGATACGCAGTATTTT. Full variable domain (remainder filled in from reference TRBV30 and TRBJ2-3): SQTIHQWPATLVQPVGSPLSLECTVEGTSNPNLYWYRQAAGRGLQLLFYSVGIGQISSEVPQNLSASRPQDRQFILSSKKLLLSDSGFYLCAWSPGSTDTQYFGPGTRLTVL.

The chain recombines TRBV5-1 with TRBJ2-3; 10 nucleotides agree with TRBD1. V shed 4 bases, J shed 4 bases, and the junction held 9 bases outside the gene matches. This CDR3 has 16 amino acids. Germline CDR1 SGHRS, CDR2 YFSETQ. CDR3 DNA sequence: TGCGCCAGCAGCGCCCGGACAGGGGGTCAGGCAGATACGCAGTATTTT. It specifies CASSARTGGQADTQYF.

The J gene is TRBJ1-1, the V gene TRBV6-5, with 8 bases aligning to TRBD1. The CDR3 has 15 amino acids. V was pared by 5 bases and J by 7 bases, with 12 bases of the junction left unmatched. From germline, CDR1 is MNHEY and CDR2 SVGAGI. CDR3: CASSSLDRGPNEAFF. CDR3 DNA: TGTGCCAGCAGTAGTCTCGACAGGGGACCTAATGAAGCTTTCTTT.

The chain has TRBV6-1 and TRBJ1-2; the D gene is possibly TRBD1 (6 bases). The CDR3 has 13 residues. The V end lost 3 bases, the J end lost 4 bases, and 9 bases lay between the germline ends. Germline-derived CDR1 and CDR2 are MNHNS and SASEGT. CDR3 nucleotide sequence: TGTGCCAGCAGTGAGGGGGCGAGCTATGGCTACACCTTC. This codes for CASSEGASYGYTF.

This clone was picked up one time. The chain combines TRBV5-8 with TRBJ1-3; no definite D call. Germline loops: CDR1 SGHTS, CDR2 YDEGEE. The germline V and J ends were trimmed by 1 base and 1 base, with 12 bases remaining between them. The CDR3 has 16 residues. The CDR3 DNA is TGTGCCAGCAGCTTGAACGGAGGGTCGTCTGGAAACACCATATATTTT. This translates into CASSLNGGSSGNTIYF.

Here the CDR3 DNA reads TGCGCCAGCAGCCTCTTGATTGGAGAAGGCGGGGAGCTGTTTTTT. This sequence encodes CASSLLIGEGGELFF. The chain has TRBV5-1 and TRBJ2-2; D unresolved. V was pared by 4 bases and J by 7 bases, with 17 bases between. The V gene's germline CDR1 is SGHRS and CDR2 YFSETQ. The CDR3 extends over 15 amino acids.

This chain links TRBV6-5 with TRBJ1-2; no definite D call. CDR1 is MNHEY, CDR2 SVGAGI, per germline. This CDR3 has 13 amino acids. The V gene lost 0 bases and the J gene lost 6 bases, with 8 bases spanning the gap. CDR3 residues: CASSYSQVDGYTF. The CDR3, as DNA: TGTGCCAGCAGTTACTCTCAGGTGGATGGCTACACCTTC.

This clone was found once. This sequence joins TRBV28 and TRBJ1-2; tentatively, D is TRBD1 (6 bases). The CDR3 extends over 14 amino acids. Per germline, CDR1 MDHEN and CDR2 SYDVKM. Trimming removed 4 bases at V and 8 bases at J, with 17 bases between. The CDR3 loop reads CASSSDPLRGGYTF. The CDR3 DNA reads as TGTGCCAGCAGTTCGGACCCCCTCAGGGGAGGCTACACCTTC.

This clone was seen more than once but under ten times. The rearrangement joins TRBV9 to TRBJ1-6; D is perhaps TRBD1 (6 bases). V was clipped by 3 bases and J by 1 base, with 14 bases between them. The CDR3 runs to 17 residues. CDR1 is SGDLS and CDR2 is YYNGEE in the germline V gene. The CDR3 here is CASSAKQGESYNSPLHF. The CDR3 region has the DNA TGTGCCAGCAGCGCAAAACAGGGCGAGTCCTATAATTCACCCCTCCACTTT. The full variable domain, rest sourced from reference TRBV9 and TRBJ1-6, is DSGVTQTPKHLITATGQRVTLRCSPRSGDLSVYWYQQSLDQGLQFLIQYYNGEERAKGNILERFSAQQFPDLHSELNLSSLELGDSALYFCASSAKQGESYNSPLHFGNGTRLTVT.

This CDR3 is CASTLAGVSTGELFF. CDR3 coding DNA: TGTGCCAGTACTCTGGCGGGGGTGTCGACCGGGGAGCTGTTTTTT. V usage is TRBV19 and J usage is TRBJ2-2, with 7 bases identical to TRBD2. Trimming cost V 7 bases and J 5 bases; bases outside gene matches: 10. Germline CDR1 LNHDA, CDR2 SQIVND (reference sequence). The CDR3 runs 15 residues.

This chain uses TRBV30 with TRBJ1-3, with 8 bases fitting TRBD1. V dropped 8 bases and J dropped 0; count of bases not matched to a gene: 9. The germline V gene encodes CDR1 GTSNPN and CDR2 SVGIG (reference sequence). The CDR3 totals 15 residues. Here the CDR3 reads CAGQGSPDSGNTIYF. In DNA form, the CDR3 reads TGTGCCGGACAGGGTAGCCCCGACTCTGGAAACACCATATATTTT.

The chain links TRBV10-3 to TRBJ1-1, with 7 bases fitting TRBD1. J was trimmed by 0 bases and V by 6 bases; bases with no gene match: 7. Looked up from germline, CDR1 is ENHRY and CDR2 is SYGVKD. This CDR3 is built from 15 residues. The CDR3 reads CAISGTATMNTEAFF. In DNA form, the CDR3 reads TGTGCCATCAGCGGGACAGCTACCATGAACACTGAAGCTTTCTTT.

Only one count was recorded for this clone. The chain combines TRBV2 with TRBJ2-5, with TRBD2 identical over 7 bases. Unmatched junction bases numbered 6, after V lost 4 bases and J lost 4 bases. This CDR3 has 14 amino acids. Germline-derived CDR1 and CDR2 are SNHLY and FYNNEI. The CDR3 coding sequence is TGTGCCAGCAGTGTAGGGCGGGGGAGAGAGACCCAGTACTTC. It yields the protein CASSVGRGRETQYF. Supplemented by reference TRBV2 and TRBJ2-5, the full variable domain reads EPEVTQTPSHQVTQMGQEVILRCVPISNHLYFYWYRQILGQKVEFLVSFYNNEISEKSEIFDDQFSVERPDGSNFTLKIRSTKLEDSAMYFCASSVGRGRETQYFGPGTRLLVL.

The genes are TRBV6-2 or TRBV6-3 and TRBJ2-5, with 14 positions matching TRBD2. The CDR3 length is 18 residues. With V trimmed by 1 base and J by 4 bases, 8 bases remained unmatched. Germline V gives CDR1 MNHEY, CDR2 SVGEGT. The CDR3 DNA reads as TGTGCCAGCAGTTACTGGGGACTAGCGGGGGCTCGGGGAGAGACCCAGTACTTC. Encoded protein: CASSYWGLAGARGETQYF.

This clone was detected once. The chain joins TRBV11-3 to TRBJ2-2, with D hard to call. The V and J ends lost 4 bases and 5 bases respectively, with 8 bases between them. Germline V gene lookup returns CDR1 SGHNT and CDR2 YENEEA. CDR3 length: 13 amino acids. CDR3 amino acids: CASSSSGTGELFF. The CDR3 nucleotides read TGTGCCAGCAGCTCCTCCGGGACCGGGGAGCTGTTTTTT.

This clone was recorded only once. The chain has TRBV19 and TRBJ1-2; 10 nucleotides align to TRBD1. Germline V gene data show CDR1 as LNHDA and CDR2 as SQIVND (reference sequence). The J segment lost 4 bases and the V segment lost 8 bases, leaving 4 bases of the junction unmatched. The CDR3 contains 13 residues. This chain's CDR3 is CASGTGDLYGYTF. The CDR3 DNA reads TGTGCCAGTGGGACAGGGGACCTCTATGGCTACACCTTC.

The chain has TRBV5-1 and TRBJ1-1; TRBD1 is a possible D gene (6 bases). The CDR3 extends over 13 amino acids. CDR1 and CDR2 from the germline V gene are SGHRS and YFSETQ. V was clipped by 3 bases and J by 4 bases, with 10 bases between them. The CDR3 nucleotides read TGCGCCAGCAGCTCGCAACAGGGCACTGAAGCTTTCTTT. This encodes CASSSQQGTEAFF.

This clone was counted many times. Other DNA sequences from this sample encode an identical CDR3 as well. This rearrangement joins TRBV9 to TRBJ2-1, with D hard to call. This CDR3 region has 13 residues. The V gene lost 0 bases and the J gene lost 4 bases, with 5 bases spanning the gap. Germline CDR1 SGDLS, CDR2 YYNGEE. The CDR3, as DNA: TGTGCCAGCAGCGTAGCAGAATACAATGAGCAGTTCTTC. Residues: CASSVAEYNEQFF.

The J gene is TRBJ1-4, the V gene TRBV7-2; a possible D gene is TRBD1 (6 bases). Germline lookup yields CDR1 SGHTA and CDR2 FQGNSA. V was cut by 7 bases and J by 6 bases, with 15 bases left in between. The CDR3 consists of 14 residues. The CDR3 nucleotides read TGTGCCAGCACCCCGACAGGTCGGGATGAAAAACTGTTTTTT. It codes for CASTPTGRDEKLFF. The full variable domain, in which reference TRBV7-2 and TRBJ1-4 provide the parts outside the CDR3, is GAGVSQSPSNKVTEKGKDVELRCDPISGHTALYWYRQSLGQGLEFLIYFQGNSAPDKSGLPSDRFSAERTGGSVSTLTIQRTQQEDSAVYLCASTPTGRDEKLFFGSGTQLSVL.